This is a list of T cell receptor beta chains from one sample in a study of blood T cell repertoires in COVID-19. Sequenced by immunoSEQ multiplex PCR; TCRdb stores in-frame clones only, minus some. The data contain 35,000 to 45,000 clones, about four fifths of them seen just once; the ten biggest clones take up over 20%. The source material was peripheral blood. The receptors were gathered from a man in his 70s with acute or convalescent COVID-19. Both conserved end residues are part of each CDR3. A D gene is named only where the DNA matches it firmly. Clone sizes are given selectively: once, few, many, or a class where the clone is expanded.

D,V,size,J,DNA,CDR3
.,TRBV27,.,TRBJ1-2,TGTGCCAGCAGTTTACAGGGGCCCTATGGCTACACCTTC,CASSLQGPYGYTF
.,TRBV2,.,TRBJ1-1,TGTGCCAGCAGCCTACAGGGCGCGGGCGCTGAAGCTTTCTTT,CASSLQGAGAEAFF
.,TRBV27,.,TRBJ2-7,TGTGCCAGCGGAGACTACGGGCGGAACACCTACGAGCAGTACTTC,CASGDYGRNTYEQYF
TRBD2,TRBV15,.,TRBJ2-3,TGTGCCACCAGCAGACTAGCGGGTAACACAGATACGCAGTATTTT,CATSRLAGNTDTQYF
.,TRBV19,.,TRBJ2-1,TGTGCCAGTAGTATTGCAGGTTACAATGAGCAGTTCTTC,CASSIAGYNEQFF
TRBD2,TRBV28,few,TRBJ2-2,TGTGCCAGCACCACCCTAGGACTAGCGGCGAACACCGGGGAGCTGTTTTTT,CASTTLGLAANTGELFF
.,TRBV19,.,TRBJ2-3,TGTGCCAGTAGCCCGTTGACTAGATCGGGCACAGATACGCAGTATTTT,CASSPLTRSGTDTQYF
TRBD2,TRBV5-6,.,TRBJ2-7,TGTGCCAGCAGCCCTGTTAGGACTAGCGGGAGAGACGAGCAGTACTTC,CASSPVRTSGRDEQYF
TRBD2,TRBV27,.,TRBJ2-7,TGTGCCAGCAGTTCAAACCGGCTAGCGGGAAGAGGCTACGAGCAGTACTTC,CASSSNRLAGRGYEQYF
.,TRBV29-1,.,TRBJ1-2,TGCAGCGTTGTTGGGCAGTGGCAAGGCTACACCTTC,CSVVGQWQGYTF
TRBD1,TRBV7-2,.,TRBJ1-2,TGTGCCAGCGCCTCTCAGGGGGCGGGGGGCTACACCTTC,CASASQGAGGYTF
TRBD2,TRBV7-6,.,TRBJ2-1,TGTGCCAGCAGCCTAGGACAAGCGGGAGTTGGGAATGAGCAGTTCTTC,CASSLGQAGVGNEQFF
.,TRBV19,.,TRBJ2-5,TGTGCCAGTAGTATAGATGGGCGCCTTGCAAGCGAGACCCAGTACTTC,CASSIDGRLASETQYF
.,TRBV4-2,.,TRBJ1-5,TGTGCCAGCACCCAGGAGGTAACTCAGCCCCAGCATTTT,CASTQEVTQPQHF
TRBD1,TRBV7-6,.,TRBJ2-3,TGTGCCAGCAGCTTAGCGGGACAGACAGATACGCAGTATTTT,CASSLAGQTDTQYF
TRBD2,TRBV7-8,.,TRBJ2-1,TGTGCCAGCAGCGTAGCGGGAGTTGATGAGCAGTTCTTC,CASSVAGVDEQFF
.,TRBV27,.,TRBJ2-7,TGTGCCAGCAGTCCGCACCCTCAGGGGAACTACGAGCAGTACTTC,CASSPHPQGNYEQYF
TRBD1,TRBV5-1,once,TRBJ1-4,TGCGCCAGCAGCCCAACCGGGACAGGGAATGAAAAACTGTTTTTT,CASSPTGTGNEKLFF
.,TRBV6-2/TRBV6-3,.,TRBJ1-1,TGTGCCAGCAGTTTCCAGGAGGGAACTGAAGCTTTCTTT,CASSFQEGTEAFF
.,TRBV10-1,.,TRBJ1-1,TGCGCCAGCAGTGACGAGGGCGCGGCGACTGAAGCTTTCTTT,CASSDEGAATEAFF
TRBD1,TRBV18,.,TRBJ1-5,TGTGCCAGCTCACCAACGCGACAGGGGAACCAGCCCCAGCATTTT,CASSPTRQGNQPQHF
TRBD2,TRBV7-9,.,TRBJ2-1,TGTGCCAGCAGCTCTCTACTAGCGGGAACCTACAATGAGCAGTTCTTC,CASSSLLAGTYNEQFF
.,TRBV9,.,TRBJ2-7,TGTGCCAGCAGCGTAGACCCAGGCACCTACGAGCAGTACTTC,CASSVDPGTYEQYF
.,TRBV19,.,TRBJ1-6,TGTGCCAGTAGATTACAGGGCCTGAATTCACCCCTCCACTTT,CASRLQGLNSPLHF
.,TRBV27,.,TRBJ1-2,TGTGCCAGCAGTTTATCGGGCCTAGCTGTGGGCTACACCTTC,CASSLSGLAVGYTF
TRBD1,TRBV10-2,once,TRBJ2-2,TGCGCCAGCAGACCGGGACAGTACACCGGGGAGCTGTTTTTT,CASRPGQYTGELFF
.,TRBV6-6,.,TRBJ1-5,TGTGCCAGCAGTTACTCGAGAGGAACCCCCCAGCCCCAGCATTTT,CASSYSRGTPQPQHF
TRBD2,TRBV24-1,.,TRBJ2-1,TGTGCCACCAGCGCCGGGACTAGCGGGACCCCGTCAAGGAATGAGCAGTTCTTC,CATSAGTSGTPSRNEQFF
.,TRBV9,.,TRBJ2-5,TGTGCCAGCAGCGTGGACTTTAGACAAGAGACCCAGTACTTC,CASSVDFRQETQYF
TRBD2,TRBV6-4,few,TRBJ2-7,TGTGCCAGCAGTGAGGGACTAGCGGGGCCCTACGAGCAGTACTTC,CASSEGLAGPYEQYF
TRBD1,TRBV6-5,.,TRBJ1-4,TGTGCCAGCAGGGCCGGGACAGTTAATGAAAAACTGTTTTTT,CASRAGTVNEKLFF
.,TRBV5-8,once,TRBJ2-1,TGTGCCAGCAGCCCGCCTAACCGACAGGAGCAGTTCTTC,CASSPPNRQEQFF
TRBD2,TRBV20-1,.,TRBJ2-1,TGCAGTGCTAGTGGATCCGCGGGAGAGCTCCGAAGCTCCTACAATGAGCAGTTCTTC,CSASGSAGELRSSYNEQFF
TRBD2,TRBV7-7,.,TRBJ2-4,TGTGCTAGCAGCTTAGCGAGGGCTAGCGGGAGGGCCGTGAACATTCAGTACTTC,CASSLARASGRAVNIQYF
.,TRBV13,.,TRBJ1-4,TGTGCCAGCAGTCAGATCCTCCTGACGGGAGAAAAACTGTTTTTT,CASSQILLTGEKLFF
.,TRBV2,few,TRBJ2-5,TGTGCCAGCAGTTCGAGTCGACTATCGTTTGGGGAGACCCAGTACTTC,CASSSSRLSFGETQYF
.,TRBV6-6,.,TRBJ2-1,TGTGCCAGCAGTCCACAGGGTTTAAGGAACAATGAGCAGTTCTTC,CASSPQGLRNNEQFF
.,TRBV19,.,TRBJ1-1,TGTGCCAGTAGTATGGGCGGACACAACACTGAAGCTTTCTTT,CASSMGGHNTEAFF
TRBD2,TRBV4-2,.,TRBJ2-1,TGTGCCAGCAGCGCGACTAGCGGGCCGTACAATGAGCAGTTCTTC,CASSATSGPYNEQFF
TRBD1,TRBV11-1,.,TRBJ1-1,TGTGCCAGCAGCCAAATCGGACAGGGGAACACTGAAGCTTTCTTT,CASSQIGQGNTEAFF
TRBD1,TRBV6-2/TRBV6-3,.,TRBJ2-7,TGTGCCAGCAGCTTACCCGACAGGGCCCCTGCGCAGTACTTC,CASSLPDRAPAQYF
TRBD2,TRBV7-9,.,TRBJ2-7,TGTGCCAGCAGCTTAAGCGGGATCTCCTACGAGCAGTACTTC,CASSLSGISYEQYF
.,TRBV7-3,.,TRBJ2-1,TGTGCCAGCAGCCCGGGACTCCAACCTCTATTCAATGAGCAGTTCTTC,CASSPGLQPLFNEQFF
.,TRBV7-8,.,TRBJ1-5,TGTGCCAGCAGCTTAGCTCCCTCGGGCAATCAGCCCCAGCATTTT,CASSLAPSGNQPQHF
.,TRBV19,.,TRBJ2-1,TGTGCCAGTAGTATACGGGGTGGAGAGAATGAGCAGTTCTTC,CASSIRGGENEQFF
.,TRBV28,.,TRBJ2-7,TGTGCCAGCAGACGCAGGGTTGCCCTCTACGAGCAGTACTTC,CASRRRVALYEQYF
TRBD1,TRBV7-2,.,TRBJ1-6,TGTGCCAGCAGCTTAGCCACAGGGGGCCGAAGCTCCTATAATTCACCCCTCCACTTT,CASSLATGGRSSYNSPLHF
.,TRBV25-1,once,TRBJ2-1,TGTGCCAGCAGTGAACGGGAGCTCGGGGAGCAGTTCTTC,CASSERELGEQFF
TRBD1,TRBV9,.,TRBJ1-4,TGTGCCAGCAGCGTCGGGACAGGGGTAAGAGAAAAACTGTTTTTT,CASSVGTGVREKLFF
TRBD2,TRBV7-2,.,TRBJ2-7,TGTGCCAGCAGCTTGGGACTAGCGGGTGACGAGCAGTACTTC,CASSLGLAGDEQYF
.,TRBV19,.,TRBJ1-3,TGTGCCAGTAGTATTACCGGGACATCTGGAAACACCATATATTTT,CASSITGTSGNTIYF
.,TRBV20-1,.,TRBJ2-5,TGCAGTGCTCCGAGGGAGTCGACCCAGTACTTC,CSAPRESTQYF
TRBD1,TRBV19,.,TRBJ1-5,TGTGCCAGTATGGGGCAGGGGGCCAACCAGCCCCAGCATTTT,CASMGQGANQPQHF
TRBD1,TRBV7-9,.,TRBJ2-5,TGTGCCAGCAGCCCCCGGGACAGCCAAGAGACCCAGTACTTC,CASSPRDSQETQYF
TRBD1,TRBV7-2,few,TRBJ1-5,TGTGCCAGCAGCTTGGGACAGGGGGGAGGGCAGCCCCAGCATTTT,CASSLGQGGGQPQHF